This TCR beta chain was found in a study of T cell responses to AZD1222 COVID-19 vaccine. The assay was immunoSEQ multiplex PCR, and TCRdb's table has in-frame clones only and misses some. Of 95,000 to 150,000 clones listed, 80% to 90% are singletons. Whole-study findings and limits: Reportedly, nearly half of unique spike TCRs recognized epitopes outside B.1.351/B.1.1.7 mutations. Spike-specific TCR depth and breadth grew after two AZD1222 doses. Clonal diversity was possibly underestimated, and white British individuals and females predominated among donors.

V lost 3 bases, J lost 4 bases, and 19 bases lay in between. CDR3 length: 17 residues. Per germline, CDR1 SGHTS and CDR2 YDEGEE. As for this clone: Its antigen is currently unknown.

This TCR came from an adult in good health. The starting material was peripheral blood, obtained on day 0 of AZD1222 vaccination. The gene calls are TRBV5-8 and TRBJ1-4, with TRBD1 as a possible D gene (5 bases). CDR3 nucleotides: TGTGCCAGCAGCTCCGCTGGCCGGGGACGGAGTAATGAAAAACTGTTTTTT. Translating it yields CASSSAGRGRSNEKLFF.